This is a list of T cell receptor beta chains from one sample in a study of cytotoxic CD8 clonotypes in ibrutinib-treated CLL. Method: immunoSEQ multiplex PCR; TCRdb's copy keeps in-frame clones and lacks some. The table has around 26,000 clones, over 55% seen once. The specimen was PBMCs, collected after 12 months of ibrutinib treatment. The receptors originated from a human donor with chronic lymphocytic leukemia. CDR3s include the opening cysteine and the closing phenylalanine or tryptophan. The D gene is left open where the match is weak. Where a row states a size, it is once, few, many or the class of an expanded clone; other rows omit it.

D,V,size,J,CDR3,DNA
.,TRBV7-3,.,TRBJ2-3,CASSPQGTDTQYF,TGTGCCAGCAGCCCACAGGGAACAGATACGCAGTATTTT
TRBD2,TRBV19,large,TRBJ2-2,CASSTKVGGSGELFF,TGTGCCAGTAGTACAAAGGTGGGGGGGTCCGGGGAGCTGTTTTTT
.,TRBV5-1,few,TRBJ1-2,CASSLAPERGYTF,TGCGCCAGCAGCTTGGCCCCGGAGCGCGGCTACACCTTC
TRBD2,TRBV29-1,.,TRBJ2-1,CSVEDFGRGGPDEQFF,TGCAGCGTTGAAGACTTTGGGCGGGGGGGCCCCGATGAGCAGTTCTTC
.,TRBV6-5,.,TRBJ1-4,CASRARGAEGEKLFF,TGTGCCAGCAGGGCCCGGGGCGCAGAAGGCGAAAAACTGTTTTTT
.,TRBV4-3,.,TRBJ2-1,CASSRWGVGTRAGNEQFF,TGCGCCAGCAGCCGATGGGGGGTCGGGACAAGGGCAGGTAATGAGCAGTTCTTC
.,TRBV5-4,.,TRBJ2-3,CASSATRWGTDTQYF,TGTGCCAGCAGCGCCACTAGGTGGGGCACAGATACGCAGTATTTT
.,TRBV28,.,TRBJ2-3,CASRQPFSTDTQYF,TGTGCCAGCCGACAGCCCTTCTCCACAGATACGCAGTATTTT
TRBD2,TRBV6-5,.,TRBJ2-2,CASSYGLAGPTGELFF,TGTGCCAGCAGTTACGGGCTAGCGGGGCCCACCGGGGAGCTGTTTTTT
.,TRBV5-4,.,TRBJ2-1,CASSLGEAMDEQFF,TGTGCCAGCAGCTTGGGTGAGGCTATGGATGAGCAGTTCTTC
.,TRBV4-3,.,TRBJ2-2,CASSQDEQTHGELFF,TGCGCCAGCAGCCAAGATGAACAGACCCACGGGGAGCTGTTTTTT
.,TRBV20-1,.,TRBJ1-2,CSAFVYGYTF,TGCAGTGCTTTTGTCTATGGCTACACCTTC
.,TRBV19,.,TRBJ2-5,CASSIGGLETQYF,TGTGCCAGTAGTATCGGGGGGCTGGAGACCCAGTACTTC
TRBD1,TRBV29-1,few,TRBJ1-2,CSVDRDYGYTF,TGCAGCGTCGACAGGGACTATGGCTACACCTTC
TRBD2,TRBV27,.,TRBJ2-1,CASSLWRGAHNEQFF,TGTGCCAGCAGTTTATGGCGGGGGGCTCACAATGAGCAGTTCTTC
.,TRBV30,.,TRBJ2-3,CAWEGQYTDTQYF,TGTGCCTGGGAAGGACAGTACACAGATACGCAGTATTTT
TRBD2,TRBV2,.,TRBJ2-3,CASSALAGESTDTQYF,TGTGCCAGCAGTGCCTTAGCGGGGGAGAGCACAGATACGCAGTATTTT
TRBD2,TRBV6-5,.,TRBJ2-5,CASRGAGGYGETQYF,TGTGCCAGCAGAGGTGCGGGGGGCTATGGGGAGACCCAGTACTTC
TRBD2,TRBV4-1,once,TRBJ2-3,CASSTRGGGTDTQYF,TGCGCCAGCAGCACCCGGGGGGGTGGCACAGATACGCAGTATTTT
.,TRBV2,once,TRBJ2-1,CASCWVNEQFF,TGTGCCAGCTGCTGGGTGAATGAGCAGTTCTTC
.,TRBV28,.,TRBJ1-4,CASSPQSWGEKLFF,TGTGCCAGCAGTCCACAGTCATGGGGAGAAAAACTGTTTTTT
.,TRBV28,few,TRBJ1-5,CAGQFRGNQPQHF,TGTGCCGGCCAATTTAGGGGCAATCAGCCCCAGCATTTT
TRBD1,TRBV5-1,.,TRBJ2-2,CASSLSAGGLIETGELFF,TGCGCCAGCAGCTTGAGTGCAGGGGGTTTAATAGAGACCGGGGAGCTGTTTTTT
.,TRBV28,.,TRBJ1-2,CASSDRFGYTF,TGTGCCAGCAGTGACAGGTTTGGCTACACCTTC
TRBD2,TRBV6-6,.,TRBJ2-1,CASSSRTGGNEQFF,TGTGCCAGCTCTTCAAGAACGGGGGGCAATGAGCAGTTCTTC
.,TRBV4-3,few,TRBJ2-7,CASSPRVLSSYEQYF,TGCGCCAGCAGCCCCCGGGTCCTCTCCTCCTACGAGCAGTACTTC
TRBD2,TRBV5-1,.,TRBJ2-1,CASSSPPLAGVNNEQFF,TGCGCCAGCAGCTCACCACCCCTAGCGGGGGTCAACAATGAGCAGTTCTTC
TRBD1,TRBV30,.,TRBJ1-3,CAWMPGTGGIGNTIYF,TGTGCCTGGATGCCGGGGACAGGAGGAATTGGAAACACCATATATTTT
.,TRBV5-1,.,TRBJ1-4,CASSLERVQGYNEKLFF,TGCGCCAGCAGCTTGGAACGAGTACAGGGATATAATGAAAAACTGTTTTTT
.,TRBV5-8,few,TRBJ1-1,CASSFLGPGRMNTEAFF,TGTGCCAGCAGCTTCCTAGGGCCTGGGAGGATGAACACTGAAGCTTTCTTT
.,TRBV7-8,.,TRBJ1-5,CASSFSGDRRQPQHF,TGTGCCAGCAGCTTTTCAGGGGACCGACGTCAGCCCCAGCATTTT
TRBD2,TRBV4-3,.,TRBJ2-3,CASGLTSGSTDTQYF,TGCGCCAGCGGATTGACTAGCGGTAGCACAGATACGCAGTATTTT
.,TRBV29-1,.,TRBJ2-1,CSVGAFGDRNEQFF,TGCAGCGTTGGGGCCTTCGGGGATAGAAATGAGCAGTTCTTC
.,TRBV5-1,once,TRBJ2-5,CASSLVVRDQETQYF,TGCGCCAGCAGCTTGGTGGTCAGGGACCAAGAGACCCAGTACTTC
.,TRBV5-6,.,TRBJ2-7,CASSSYYEQYF,TGTGCCAGCAGCTCGTACTACGAGCAGTACTTC
.,TRBV20-1,.,TRBJ1-2,CSASPNYGYTF,TGCAGTGCAAGCCCTAACTATGGCTACACCTTC
.,TRBV5-1,.,TRBJ2-5,CASSLVVEETQYF,TGCGCCAGCAGCTTGGTGGTGGAAGAGACCCAGTACTTC
.,TRBV7-2,.,TRBJ1-5,CASSLVAGQSQHF,TGTGCCAGCAGCTTAGTCGCAGGGCAATCCCAGCATTTT
.,TRBV18,.,TRBJ2-7,CASSPQKDLSPYEQYF,TGTGCCAGCTCACCACAGAAGGACCTTTCGCCCTACGAGCAGTACTTC
.,TRBV28,.,TRBJ1-3,CASIQGARGNTIYF,TGTGCCAGCATACAGGGTGCCAGGGGAAACACCATATATTTT
.,TRBV1,.,TRBJ1-2,CTSSQDGNRREGYTF,TGCACCAGCAGCCAAGACGGTAACAGGCGGGAAGGCTACACCTTC
.,TRBV10-1,.,TRBJ1-1,CASSDSNTEAFF,TGCGCCAGCAGTGACTCGAACACTGAAGCTTTCTTT
.,TRBV5-4,few,TRBJ2-5,CASSLAGGQETQYF,TGTGCCAGCAGCTTGGCTGGCGGTCAAGAGACCCAGTACTTC
.,TRBV4-1,.,TRBJ1-5,CASSQDRVHQHF,TGCGCCAGCAGCCAAGACAGGGTACACCAGCATTTT
TRBD2,TRBV28,.,TRBJ2-7,CASSSTSGGSYEQYF,TGTGCCAGCAGTTCTACTAGCGGGGGGTCCTACGAGCAGTACTTC